The 14 T cell receptor beta chains below all came from one sample that was sequenced in a study of cytomegalovirus exposure and HLA in healthy donors. The repertoire was sequenced with immunoSEQ multiplex PCR; TCRdb's copy has only in-frame clones and lacks some. This sample has roughly 130,000 clones, with 75% to 90% found just once. The specimen sequenced was PBMCs. The receptors stem from a woman younger than 45 in good health and CMV-seropositive.

In the case of this clone: The junction does not match germline at one end; this may be a read error. The chain is built from TRBV15 and TRBJ2-7, with a possible D match to TRBD1 (6 bases). The CDR3 has 12 amino acids. From germline, CDR1 is LNHNV and CDR2 YYDKDF (reference sequence). The CDR3 sequence is CATSRDSGGAWF. The CDR3 DNA is TGTGCCACCAGCAGAGATTCTGGGGGCGCGTGGTTC.

The chain joins TRBV9 to TRBJ2-7, with D uncertain. CDR3 length: 16 residues. V was pared by 0 bases and J by 6 bases, with 19 bases between. Germline V CDR1 and CDR2: SGDLS, YYNGEE. CDR3 bases: TGTGCCAGCAGCGTAGACTTTGGGCTGATGTGGGTCGAGCAGTACTTC. Amino acid sequence: CASSVDFGLMWVEQYF.

On this clone: The sample holds other DNA sequences that translate to the same CDR3. The chain links TRBV27 to TRBJ1-4, with 9 bases aligning to TRBD1. This CDR3 has 15 amino acids. The junction had 9 bases not matched to a gene; V was cut back by 5 bases and J by 8 bases. Germline assignment: CDR1 MNHEY and CDR2 SMNVEV (reference sequence). CDR3 region: CASSPSGQGGEKLFF. The CDR3 DNA reads TGTGCCAGCAGTCCCTCGGGACAGGGAGGCGAAAAACTGTTTTTT.

V and J are TRBV25-1 and TRBJ2-3, with TRBD2 identical over 12 bases. The CDR3 is 15 residues long. Unmatched junction bases numbered 5, after V lost 5 bases and J lost 5 bases. CDR1 is MGHDK, CDR2 SYGVNS, per germline. The CDR3 loop reads CASSPSGRAGDTQYF. The CDR3 DNA reads TGTGCCAGCAGTCCTAGCGGGAGGGCCGGAGATACGCAGTATTTT.

The chain links TRBV6-5 to TRBJ2-7; D is perhaps TRBD1 (5 bases). V was cut by 6 bases and J by 9 bases, with 15 bases left in between. There are 12 residues in the CDR3. The germline CDR1 and CDR2 sequences are MNHEY and SVGAGI. CDR3 region: CASSQRQGWQYF. In DNA, the CDR3 is TGTGCCAGCAGCCAGCGCCAGGGATGGCAGTACTTC.

The genes are TRBV5-1 and TRBJ2-1; 16 nucleotides agree with TRBD2. The CDR3 has 17 amino acids. The germline gives CDR1 SGHRS, CDR2 YFSETQ. V shed 6 bases and J 7 bases; nucleotides not matched to a gene: 10. Here the CDR3 DNA reads TGCGCCAGCACGATGGGACTAGCGGGAGGGCCCGGGAATGAGCAGTTCTTC. Its translation is CASTMGLAGGPGNEQFF.

The gene calls are TRBV27 and TRBJ1-5; TRBD1 matches 7 bases. J was trimmed by 3 bases and V by 1 base; bases with no gene match: 9. Germline lookup yields CDR1 MNHEY and CDR2 SMNVEV (reference sequence). This CDR3 region has 17 residues. In DNA form, the CDR3 reads TGTGCCAGCAGTTTATTCGCAGGGGGTTCTGCCAATCAGCCCCAGCATTTT. It is translated as CASSLFAGGSANQPQHF.

This chain uses TRBV28 with TRBJ2-7, with a possible D match to TRBD2 (6 bases). V was cut by 5 bases and J by 1 base, with 12 bases left in between. Germline V CDR1 and CDR2: MDHEN, SYDVKM. The CDR3 runs 14 residues. The CDR3 DNA sequence: TGTGCCAGCAGTGCTCCGGGGGTTTCCTACGAGCAGTACTTC. Its protein product is CASSAPGVSYEQYF.

V usage is TRBV6-6 and J usage is TRBJ2-1; the match to TRBD2 covers 8 bases. The CDR3 is made up of 16 amino acids. The germline V gene has CDR1 MNHNY and CDR2 SVGAGI (reference sequence). The J segment lost 5 bases and the V segment lost 7 bases, leaving 13 bases of the junction unmatched. This chain's CDR3 is CASMASGRALHNEQFF. DNA for the CDR3: TGTGCCAGCATGGCATCCGGGAGGGCCCTTCACAATGAGCAGTTCTTC.

With respect to this clone: The junction differs from germline at one of its ends, possibly a read error. This chain connects TRBV7-7 to TRBJ2-2; perhaps TRBD2 as D (5 bases). The CDR3 is 15 amino acids. The germline V gene has CDR1 SSHAT and CDR2 FNYEAQ (reference sequence). DNA of the CDR3: TGTGCTAGCAGACGGACTGTCCTCGACACCGGGGAGCTGTTTTTT. Translated: CASRRTVLDTGELFF. The full variable domain, with the rest looked up from reference TRBV7-7 and TRBJ2-2, is GAGVSQSPRYKVTKRGQDVTLRCDPISSHATLYWYQQALGQGPEFLTYFNYEAQPDKSGLPSDRFSAERPEGSISTLTIQRTEQRDSAMYRCASRRTVLDTGELFFGEGSRLTVL.

The chain employs TRBV5-1 and TRBJ2-2; no firm D call. Germline V CDR1 and CDR2: SGHRS, YFSETQ. This CDR3 region has 14 residues. V was clipped by 4 bases and J by 1 base, with 8 bases between them. CDR3 nucleotides: TGCGCCAGCAGCCGCGTCGTGAACACCGGGGAGCTGTTTTTT. It is translated as CASSRVVNTGELFF.

Notes on this clone: Other DNA sequences from this sample encode an identical CDR3 as well. The chain combines TRBV6-5 with TRBJ1-1, with D perhaps matching TRBD1 (5 bases). The V gene lost 3 bases and the J gene lost 1 base, with 6 bases spanning the gap. Germline loops: CDR1 MNHEY, CDR2 SVGAGI. This CDR3 contains 13 residues. The CDR3 coding sequence is TGTGCCAGCAGTTATGGACAGAACACTGAAGCTTTCTTT. Residues: CASSYGQNTEAFF.

To note about this clone: The sample carries other DNA sequences with the same CDR3. The gene calls are TRBV5-1 and TRBJ1-4; D perhaps matches TRBD1 (5 bases). The CDR3 is 14 amino acids. With 2 bases removed from V and 0 bases from J, the gap between germline ends came to 5 bases. CDR1 and CDR2 (germline): SGHRS, YFSETQ. CDR3 region: CASSLGATNEKLFF. CDR3 nucleotide sequence: TGCGCCAGCAGCTTAGGGGCAACTAATGAAAAACTGTTTTTT.

The rearrangement joins TRBV18 to TRBJ1-3; a possible D gene is TRBD1 (5 bases). The ends were cut back, 6 bases at V and 7 bases at J, with 13 bases in the middle. Germline values: CDR1 KGHSH, CDR2 LQKENI. This CDR3 has 13 residues. CDR3 sequence (DNA): TGTGCCAGCTCCCCGGGACTAGGGAACACCATATATTTT. Its translation: CASSPGLGNTIYF.